The rows below give T cell receptor beta chains drawn from one sample of a study of early T cells in non-severe SARS-CoV-2 infection. TCRdb re-called the 5' RACE reads through MiXCR, storing one row per CDR3 protein. The sample includes approximately 76,000 distinct CDR3 sequences, approximately 10% of them seen just once. The specimen sequenced was whole blood. The receptors come from an adult who was a healthcare worker with PCR-confirmed SARS-CoV-2 infection or an uninfected control (not recorded which). CDR3s include the opening cysteine and the closing phenylalanine or tryptophan. The order of the fields is clone size, V gene, D gene, J gene, CDR3 DNA, CDR3 protein. D genes are given only for firm matches. Size is stated for part of the rows, as once, few or many counts, or as a class when the clone is expanded.

abundance: few
v_gene: TRBV7-8
d_gene: -
j_gene: TRBJ1-2
CDR3nt: TGTGCCAGCAGCTTAGAGGGGCACGGCTACACCTTC
CDR3aa: CASSLEGHGYTF

abundance: many
v_gene: TRBV7-6
d_gene: -
j_gene: TRBJ2-5
CDR3nt: TGTGCCAGCAGCTTACCGGGAGAGGAGACCCAGTACTTC
CDR3aa: CASSLPGEETQYF

abundance: many
v_gene: TRBV29-1
d_gene: -
j_gene: TRBJ1-1
CDR3nt: TGCAGCGGAAGGACAGTCCCACGGGGGACTGAAGCTTTCTTT
CDR3aa: CSGRTVPRGTEAFF

abundance: -
v_gene: TRBV11-3
d_gene: -
j_gene: TRBJ2-7
CDR3nt: TGTGCCAGCAGCTCCCCGGTTGCTACCTACGAGCAGTACTTC
CDR3aa: CASSSPVATYEQYF

abundance: many
v_gene: TRBV9
d_gene: -
j_gene: TRBJ2-2
CDR3nt: TGTGCCAGCAGCCCACAGGAGAGGGCGGCCGGGGAGCTGTTTTTT
CDR3aa: CASSPQERAAGELFF

abundance: -
v_gene: TRBV9
d_gene: TRBD2
j_gene: TRBJ2-1
CDR3nt: TGTGCCAGCAGCGTAAAAGCGGGGGGGCAATTCTCCTACAATGAGCAGTTCTTC
CDR3aa: CASSVKAGGQFSYNEQFF

abundance: many
v_gene: TRBV5-4
d_gene: TRBD1
j_gene: TRBJ2-1
CDR3nt: TGTGCCAGCAGCTTGTCTCCAGGGGGCTACAATGAGCAGTTCTTC
CDR3aa: CASSLSPGGYNEQFF

abundance: many
v_gene: TRBV11-2
d_gene: TRBD1
j_gene: TRBJ2-7
CDR3nt: TGTGCCAGCAGCGACGGACAGGTGTCCTACGAGCAGTACTTC
CDR3aa: CASSDGQVSYEQYF

abundance: many
v_gene: TRBV6-6
d_gene: -
j_gene: TRBJ1-5
CDR3nt: TGTGCCAGCAGTTATGACAGGAACAATCAGCCCCAGCATTTT
CDR3aa: CASSYDRNNQPQHF

abundance: few
v_gene: TRBV14
d_gene: -
j_gene: TRBJ2-7
CDR3nt: TGTGCCAGCAGCCAAGATCAATTAGACGGGTTCACCTACGAGCAGTACTTC
CDR3aa: CASSQDQLDGFTYEQYF

abundance: few
v_gene: TRBV29-1
d_gene: TRBD2
j_gene: TRBJ2-1
CDR3nt: TGCAGCGTTGAAGGTGGTGCGGGGGGGTATGAGCAGTTCTTC
CDR3aa: CSVEGGAGGYEQFF

abundance: -
v_gene: TRBV27
d_gene: TRBD1
j_gene: TRBJ1-2
CDR3nt: TGTGCCAGCAGTATCAACCGGGACAGGGTCTATGGCTACACCTTC
CDR3aa: CASSINRDRVYGYTF

abundance: many
v_gene: TRBV6-6
d_gene: -
j_gene: TRBJ2-5
CDR3nt: TGTGCCAGCAGCCCACAAGAGACCCAGTACTTC
CDR3aa: CASSPQETQYF

abundance: -
v_gene: TRBV27
d_gene: -
j_gene: TRBJ1-2
CDR3nt: TGTGCCAGCAGTTTATGGGGGGGAGGGATAAATGGCTACACCTTC
CDR3aa: CASSLWGGGINGYTF

abundance: few
v_gene: TRBV18
d_gene: TRBD1
j_gene: TRBJ1-2
CDR3nt: TGTGCCAGCTCACCGACCCCTCGGGACAGGGGGCGGGATGGCTACACCTTC
CDR3aa: CASSPTPRDRGRDGYTF

abundance: many
v_gene: TRBV6-1
d_gene: -
j_gene: TRBJ2-7
CDR3nt: TGTGCCAGCATTCGGACAGTTAGGGACGAGCAGTACTTC
CDR3aa: CASIRTVRDEQYF

abundance: many
v_gene: TRBV30
d_gene: -
j_gene: TRBJ1-3
CDR3nt: TGTGCCTGGAGTCCAATCAAAGGGTCTGGAAACACCATATATTTT
CDR3aa: CAWSPIKGSGNTIYF

abundance: many
v_gene: TRBV20-1
d_gene: -
j_gene: TRBJ1-1
CDR3nt: TGCAGTGCTAGAGATCTACGTCTGAACACTGAAGCTTTCTTT
CDR3aa: CSARDLRLNTEAFF

abundance: -
v_gene: TRBV5-1
d_gene: -
j_gene: TRBJ2-7
CDR3nt: TGCGCCAGCAGCCCCTGGGGGGGGGCAGAAATGCAGCAGTACTTC
CDR3aa: CASSPWGGAEMQQYF

abundance: many
v_gene: TRBV12-3/TRBV12-4
d_gene: TRBD1
j_gene: TRBJ2-1
CDR3nt: TGTGCCAGCAGTTTTCTGGACAGGGTAGACAATGAGCAGTTCTTC
CDR3aa: CASSFLDRVDNEQFF

abundance: once
v_gene: TRBV6-2/TRBV6-3
d_gene: -
j_gene: TRBJ1-1
CDR3nt: TGTGCCAGCACCAACAGGAAAACCACTGAAGCTTTCTTT
CDR3aa: CASTNRKTTEAFF

abundance: many
v_gene: TRBV6-2/TRBV6-3
d_gene: -
j_gene: TRBJ1-2
CDR3nt: TGTGCCAGCAGTTACTCGATGGCAACGGGAGGCTACACCTTC
CDR3aa: CASSYSMATGGYTF

abundance: -
v_gene: TRBV6-2/TRBV6-3
d_gene: -
j_gene: TRBJ2-2
CDR3nt: TGTGCCAGCCGCTCTTGGCCAGACTCCACCGGGGAGCTGTTTTTT
CDR3aa: CASRSWPDSTGELFF

abundance: many
v_gene: TRBV6-6
d_gene: -
j_gene: TRBJ1-1
CDR3nt: TGTGCCAGCAGTTACAGGGTTGGGACTGAAGCTTTCTTT
CDR3aa: CASSYRVGTEAFF

abundance: -
v_gene: TRBV6-5
d_gene: -
j_gene: TRBJ2-3
CDR3nt: TGTGCCAGCAGCCTTCGGAACACAGATACGCAGTATTTT
CDR3aa: CASSLRNTDTQYF

abundance: -
v_gene: TRBV7-3
d_gene: -
j_gene: TRBJ2-5
CDR3nt: TGTGCCAGCAGCTCCCTTAGCGGAGAGACCCAGTACTTC
CDR3aa: CASSSLSGETQYF

abundance: few
v_gene: TRBV19
d_gene: -
j_gene: TRBJ2-7
CDR3nt: TGTGCCAGTAGTATCGGAAGCGGACGACACTACGAGCAGTACTTC
CDR3aa: CASSIGSGRHYEQYF

abundance: -
v_gene: TRBV27
d_gene: -
j_gene: TRBJ1-5
CDR3nt: TGTGCCAGCAGTCCCGGGAGGGTAGAGCCCCAGCATTTT
CDR3aa: CASSPGRVEPQHF

abundance: many
v_gene: TRBV5-4
d_gene: -
j_gene: TRBJ2-5
CDR3nt: TGTGCCAGCAGCTTGGTGGGGCCCGGGGCCCAGTACTTC
CDR3aa: CASSLVGPGAQYF

abundance: -
v_gene: TRBV3-1
d_gene: TRBD2
j_gene: TRBJ2-5
CDR3nt: TGTGCCAGCAGCCAAACCTTTGGGGGACTAGCCGAAGAGACCCAGTACTTC
CDR3aa: CASSQTFGGLAEETQYF

abundance: few
v_gene: TRBV27
d_gene: -
j_gene: TRBJ2-2
CDR3nt: TGTGCCAGCAGTTTACAGGGGACCGGGGAGCTGTTTTTT
CDR3aa: CASSLQGTGELFF

abundance: few
v_gene: TRBV20-1
d_gene: TRBD2
j_gene: TRBJ2-7
CDR3nt: TGCAGTGCTACCCCAGGACTAGCGGGGGGGCCCGAGCAGTACTTC
CDR3aa: CSATPGLAGGPEQYF

abundance: many
v_gene: TRBV6-6
d_gene: TRBD1
j_gene: TRBJ1-2
CDR3nt: TGTGCCAGCAGCCCTCGACAGGGCCTATATGGCTACACCTTC
CDR3aa: CASSPRQGLYGYTF

abundance: -
v_gene: TRBV5-1
d_gene: TRBD1
j_gene: TRBJ1-1
CDR3nt: TGCGCCAGCAGCTTGGCCAGACAGGGAACTGAAGCTTTCTTT
CDR3aa: CASSLARQGTEAFF

abundance: many
v_gene: TRBV4-1
d_gene: -
j_gene: TRBJ1-4
CDR3nt: TGCGCCAGCAGCCAAACAAGGACGAATGAAAAACTGTTTTTT
CDR3aa: CASSQTRTNEKLFF

abundance: -
v_gene: TRBV30
d_gene: -
j_gene: TRBJ1-2
CDR3nt: TGTGCCTGGAGTCTTCTTGGAGATGGCTACACCTTC
CDR3aa: CAWSLLGDGYTF

abundance: few
v_gene: TRBV5-1
d_gene: -
j_gene: TRBJ2-3
CDR3nt: TGCGCCAGCAGGACGCCCACGGCCAGACGGCAGTATTTT
CDR3aa: CASRTPTARRQYF

abundance: many
v_gene: TRBV5-8
d_gene: TRBD1
j_gene: TRBJ1-2
CDR3nt: TGTGCCAGCAGCTTGGGGCAGGGGGGCTATGGCTACACCTTC
CDR3aa: CASSLGQGGYGYTF

abundance: many
v_gene: TRBV11-2
d_gene: TRBD1
j_gene: TRBJ2-1
CDR3nt: TGTGCCAGCAGCTTAGGGACAGGGAGCTCCTACAATGAGCAGTTCTTC
CDR3aa: CASSLGTGSSYNEQFF